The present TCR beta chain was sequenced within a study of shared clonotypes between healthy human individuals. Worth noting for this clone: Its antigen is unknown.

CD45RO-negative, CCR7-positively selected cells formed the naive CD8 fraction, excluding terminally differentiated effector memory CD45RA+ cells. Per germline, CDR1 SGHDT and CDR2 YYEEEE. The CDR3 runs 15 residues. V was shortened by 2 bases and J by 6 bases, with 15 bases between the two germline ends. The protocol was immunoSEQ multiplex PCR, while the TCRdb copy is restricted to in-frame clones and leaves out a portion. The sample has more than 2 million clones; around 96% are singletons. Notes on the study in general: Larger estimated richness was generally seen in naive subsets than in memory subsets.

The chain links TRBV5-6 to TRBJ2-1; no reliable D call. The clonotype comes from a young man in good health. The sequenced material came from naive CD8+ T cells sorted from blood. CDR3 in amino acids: CASSLPKASSNEQFF. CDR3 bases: TGTGCCAGCAGCTTACCTAAGGCGTCTTCCAATGAGCAGTTCTTC.